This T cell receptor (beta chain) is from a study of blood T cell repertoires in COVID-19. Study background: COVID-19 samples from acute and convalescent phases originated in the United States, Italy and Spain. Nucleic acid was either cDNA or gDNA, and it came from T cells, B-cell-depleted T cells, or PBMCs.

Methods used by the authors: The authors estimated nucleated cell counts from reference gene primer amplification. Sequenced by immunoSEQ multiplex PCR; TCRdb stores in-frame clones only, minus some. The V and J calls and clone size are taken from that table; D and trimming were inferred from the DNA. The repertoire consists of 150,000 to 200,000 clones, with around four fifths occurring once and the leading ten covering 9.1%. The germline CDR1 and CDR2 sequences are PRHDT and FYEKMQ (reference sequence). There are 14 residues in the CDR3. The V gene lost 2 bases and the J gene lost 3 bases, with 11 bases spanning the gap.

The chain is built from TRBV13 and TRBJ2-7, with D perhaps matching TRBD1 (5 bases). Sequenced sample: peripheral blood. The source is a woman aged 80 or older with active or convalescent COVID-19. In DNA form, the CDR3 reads TGTGCCAGCAGCTTAAGGGGCAGCCGCTACGAGCAGTACTTC. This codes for CASSLRGSRYEQYF. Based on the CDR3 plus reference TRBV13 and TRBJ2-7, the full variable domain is AAGVIQSPRHLIKEKRETATLKCYPIPRHDTVYWYQQGPGQDPQFLISFYEKMQSDKGSIPDRFSAQQFSDYHSELNMSSLELGDSALYFCASSLRGSRYEQYFGPGTRLTVT.